The source of this T cell receptor beta chain is a study of cytomegalovirus exposure and HLA in healthy donors. Whole-study results and caveats: The records held CMV serostatus as the only immune exposure information. Common viral pathogens seemed, in a later analysis, to connect with several of the most significant clusters. Associated with HLA alleles at 0.05 false discovery rate in a later analysis were about 17,000 TCR beta sequences.

The primer mix had 60 Vbeta and 13 Jbeta primers. In the authors' methods: A later analysis tallied tens of millions of unique TCR beta chains, approximately 10 million of them shared. Profiling relied on immunoSEQ multiplex PCR, and the TCRdb table lists in-frame clones only, not all of them. V and J calls and clone size are those listed in that table; D and trimming were worked out from the DNA. The sample has some 190,000 clones, 82% seen once. To note about this clone: The antigen is not known.

V shed 5 bases, J shed 4 bases, and the junction held 8 bases outside the gene matches. The CDR3 is 15 residues long. Germline CDR1 and CDR2: MDHEN and SYDVKM. The V gene is TRBV28, the J gene TRBJ2-5, with 9 bases aligning to TRBD2. This receptor was identified in a man aged 40-50 years in good health and CMV-seronegative. The sample consisted of PBMCs. This chain's CDR3 is CASSRPLTSGETQYF. CDR3 nucleotide sequence: TGTGCCAGCAGTCGACCTTTGACTAGCGGAGAGACCCAGTACTTC.